This T cell receptor beta chain appears in the sequencing data of a study of cytomegalovirus exposure and HLA in healthy donors. Study-level information: Most genotyped donors, 75% to 85% of around 370, had Caucasian-associated genetic ancestry. Study-wide results and limits: The number of N-insertions in an Asian-associated ancestry cluster was reportedly below the approximately 600-donor mean in a later analysis. Diagnosis of cytomegalovirus status made by the classifier reportedly showed high specificity and sensitivity. Earlier analysis looked at TCR beta V segments, and most were productive about 90% or about 30% of the time.

About this clone: The antigen is undetermined.

The junction had 9 bases not matched to a gene; V was cut back by 4 bases and J by 2 bases. The CDR3 length is 18 residues. The V gene's germline CDR1 is MGHRA and CDR2 YSYEKL. PCR involved 60 Vbeta and 13 Jbeta primers. The data were produced by immunoSEQ multiplex PCR, yet TCRdb's version contains in-frame clones alone and is incomplete. The repertoire consists of under 200,000 clones, with 68% occurring once and the leading ten covering approximately 1.5%. This rearrangement joins TRBV4-1 to TRBJ2-5; TRBD2 aligns across 14 bases. The source of this sequence is a man aged 50-60 years in good health and CMV-seronegative. The sequencing sample was made of PBMCs. The CDR3 bases are TGCGCCAGCAGCCGCGGGGGACTAGCGGGGGCCCCTCAAGAGACCCAGTACTTC. Residues: CASSRGGLAGAPQETQYF.